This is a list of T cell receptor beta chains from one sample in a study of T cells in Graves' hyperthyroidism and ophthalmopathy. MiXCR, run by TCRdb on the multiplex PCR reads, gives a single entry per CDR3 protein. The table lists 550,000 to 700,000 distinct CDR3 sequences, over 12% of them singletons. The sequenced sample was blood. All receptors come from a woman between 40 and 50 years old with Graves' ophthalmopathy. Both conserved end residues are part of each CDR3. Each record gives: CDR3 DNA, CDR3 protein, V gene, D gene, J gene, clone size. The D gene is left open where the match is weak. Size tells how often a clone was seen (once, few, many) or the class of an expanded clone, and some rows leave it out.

CDR3nt: TGTGCCAGCAGTTTTGGGCGCGGATCACTCCAAGAGACCCAGTACTTC; CDR3aa: CASSFGRGSLQETQYF; v_gene: TRBV6-5; d_gene: .; j_gene: TRBJ2-5; abundance: many
CDR3nt: TGCGCCAGCAGCTGGACAGGCGGCGCCGGGGAGCTGTTTTTT; CDR3aa: CASSWTGGAGELFF; v_gene: TRBV5-1; d_gene: TRBD1; j_gene: TRBJ2-2; abundance: many
CDR3nt: TGTGCCAGCAGTTACTCGCGGGAGACCGAGCAGTACTTC; CDR3aa: CASSYSRETEQYF; v_gene: TRBV6-5; d_gene: TRBD2; j_gene: TRBJ2-7; abundance: .
CDR3nt: TGTGCCAGCACCCGGAAGAACACTGAAGCTTTCTTT; CDR3aa: CASTRKNTEAFF; v_gene: TRBV6-2/TRBV6-3; d_gene: .; j_gene: TRBJ1-1; abundance: many
CDR3nt: TGTGCCACCAGCAGTCGACTAGCGGATTACGAGCAGTACTTC; CDR3aa: CATSSRLADYEQYF; v_gene: TRBV15; d_gene: TRBD2; j_gene: TRBJ2-7; abundance: few
CDR3nt: TGTGCCACCAGTGGATCCTGGGTTGGGCAAGAGACCCAGTACTTC; CDR3aa: CATSGSWVGQETQYF; v_gene: TRBV24-1; d_gene: .; j_gene: TRBJ2-5; abundance: many
CDR3nt: TGTGCCAGCAGCTCACAGGGGGCGAGCTACACCTTC; CDR3aa: CASSSQGASYTF; v_gene: TRBV28; d_gene: TRBD1; j_gene: TRBJ1-2; abundance: .
CDR3nt: TGCAGCGTTGAAGATCCGGGGAACGGTGGCTACACCTTC; CDR3aa: CSVEDPGNGGYTF; v_gene: TRBV29-1; d_gene: .; j_gene: TRBJ1-2; abundance: many
CDR3nt: TGTGCCAGCAGAGAAGGACTAGCGGGAGGGCCGGGAAGGTACGAGCAGTACTTC; CDR3aa: CASREGLAGGPGRYEQYF; v_gene: TRBV12-3/TRBV12-4; d_gene: TRBD2; j_gene: TRBJ2-7; abundance: .
CDR3nt: TGTGCCAGTAGTAAGGTAAAGCTATATAGCAATCAGCCCCAGCATTTT; CDR3aa: CASSKVKLYSNQPQHF; v_gene: TRBV19; d_gene: .; j_gene: TRBJ1-5; abundance: many
CDR3nt: TGTGCCAGCAGCTTTTCTGCGGGAGTTATCGGGGAGCTGTTTTTT; CDR3aa: CASSFSAGVIGELFF; v_gene: TRBV7-2; d_gene: TRBD2; j_gene: TRBJ2-2; abundance: many
CDR3nt: TGCAGTGCTAGACCCCCCTGGCCAGCCCAAGAGACCCAGTACTTC; CDR3aa: CSARPPWPAQETQYF; v_gene: TRBV20-1; d_gene: .; j_gene: TRBJ2-5; abundance: many
CDR3nt: TGCAGTGCTAGAGGAGGGGACAGGGGCCACCTCTACGAGCAGTACTTC; CDR3aa: CSARGGDRGHLYEQYF; v_gene: TRBV20-1; d_gene: TRBD1; j_gene: TRBJ2-7; abundance: many
CDR3nt: TGTGCCAGCAGTTCCAACGGGCAGGGCCAACAGTACTTC; CDR3aa: CASSSNGQGQQYF; v_gene: TRBV12-3/TRBV12-4; d_gene: .; j_gene: TRBJ2-7; abundance: .
CDR3nt: TGTGCCAGCAGCCTCAAGGGGGTTACCTACGAGCAGTACTTC; CDR3aa: CASSLKGVTYEQYF; v_gene: TRBV27; d_gene: .; j_gene: TRBJ2-7; abundance: few